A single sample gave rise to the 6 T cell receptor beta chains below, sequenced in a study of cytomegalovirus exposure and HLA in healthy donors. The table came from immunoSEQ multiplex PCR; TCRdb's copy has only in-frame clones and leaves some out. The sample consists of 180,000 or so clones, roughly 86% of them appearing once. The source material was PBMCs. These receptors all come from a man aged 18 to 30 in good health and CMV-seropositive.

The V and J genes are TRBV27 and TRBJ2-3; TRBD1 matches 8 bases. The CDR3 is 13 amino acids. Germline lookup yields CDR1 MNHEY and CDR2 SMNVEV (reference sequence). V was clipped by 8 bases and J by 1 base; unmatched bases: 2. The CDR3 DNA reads TGTGCCAGCGGACAGGGCCGCACAGATACGCAGTATTTT. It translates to CASGQGRTDTQYF.

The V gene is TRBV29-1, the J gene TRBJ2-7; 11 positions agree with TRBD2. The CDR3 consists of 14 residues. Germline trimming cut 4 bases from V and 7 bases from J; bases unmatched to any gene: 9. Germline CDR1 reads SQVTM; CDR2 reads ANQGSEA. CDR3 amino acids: CSVVSLAGGLEQYF. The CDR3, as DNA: TGCAGCGTTGTTTCCCTAGCGGGAGGTTTGGAGCAGTACTTC.

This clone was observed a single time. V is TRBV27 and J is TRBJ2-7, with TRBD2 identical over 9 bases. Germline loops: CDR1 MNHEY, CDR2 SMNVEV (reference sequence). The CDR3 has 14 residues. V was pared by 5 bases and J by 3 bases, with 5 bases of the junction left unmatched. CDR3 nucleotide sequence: TGTGCCAGCAGTCTAAGCGGGGGGTTCTACGAGCAGTACTTC. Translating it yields CASSLSGGFYEQYF.

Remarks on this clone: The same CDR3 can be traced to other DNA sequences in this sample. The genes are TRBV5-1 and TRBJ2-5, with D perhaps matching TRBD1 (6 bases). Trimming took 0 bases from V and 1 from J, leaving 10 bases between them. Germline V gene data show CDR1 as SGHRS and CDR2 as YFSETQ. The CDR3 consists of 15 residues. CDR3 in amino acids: CASSLAQGPQETQYF. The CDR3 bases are TGCGCCAGCAGCTTGGCACAGGGCCCCCAAGAGACCCAGTACTTC.

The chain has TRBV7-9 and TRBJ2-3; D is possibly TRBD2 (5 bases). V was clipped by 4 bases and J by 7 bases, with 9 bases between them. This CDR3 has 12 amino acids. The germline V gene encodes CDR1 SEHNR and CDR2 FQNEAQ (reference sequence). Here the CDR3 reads CASSSGGNTQYF. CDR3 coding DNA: TGTGCCAGCAGCTCCGGAGGAAATACGCAGTATTTT.

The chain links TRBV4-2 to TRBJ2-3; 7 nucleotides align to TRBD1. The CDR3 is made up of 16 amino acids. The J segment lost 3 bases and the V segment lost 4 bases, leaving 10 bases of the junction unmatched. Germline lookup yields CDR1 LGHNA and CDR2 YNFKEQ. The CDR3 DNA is TGTGCCAGCAGCCCAACAGGGGACCGTCCAACAGATACGCAGTATTTT. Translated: CASSPTGDRPTDTQYF.